This T cell receptor beta chain is from a study of T cells in Graves' hyperthyroidism and ophthalmopathy. This clonotype appeared many times. The antigen is unknown. The TCR beta CDR3 regions underwent amplification using RNA transcripts as the source. The primer set for the first-round RT-PCR of the TCR CDR3 was HTBI. TCRdb passed the multiplex PCR reads through MiXCR, listing each CDR3 protein once. The sample yields 500,000 to 650,000 distinct CDR3 sequences, 15% to 20% seen once. PBMCs came from 9 to 10 ml fresh peripheral blood. Study findings and constraints: Stable hyperthyroidism was separated from ophthalmopathy by a model based on 13 V-J features. Within blood appeared most thyroid clonotypes that had expanded above 0.001.

The germline V gene has CDR1 MDHEN and CDR2 SYDVKM. Trimming removed 7 bases from V and 0 bases from J, with 6 bases in between. This CDR3 is 12 amino acids long. Sequenced input: blood. This chain joins TRBV28 and TRBJ1-2; D uncertain. The TCR sequence derives from a man aged 40-49 years with Graves' ophthalmopathy. The DNA of the CDR3 is TGTGCCAGCACGGGGACTAACTATGGCTACACCTTC. It encodes CASTGTNYGYTF.